The rows below give T cell receptor beta chains drawn from one sample of a study of response to subunit inactivated influenza vaccine. In TCRdb, the RT-PCR reads were re-called with MiXCR into one record per CDR3 protein. In the table there are 650,000 to 700,000 distinct CDR3 sequences, around 14% of which are singletons. The starting material was PBMCs from blood, obtained approximately 13 days after vaccination. All receptors come from a man over 45 who received an inactivated influenza vaccine. Each CDR3 is given with its conserved first and last residue. D genes are given only for firm matches. Only part of the rows carry a size: once, few, many, or a class if the clone is expanded.

clone_size	v_call	d_call	j_call	cdr3_aa	cdr3_nt
few	TRBV7-8	TRBD2	TRBJ2-3	CASSLALGLAGGTTDTQYF	TGTGCCAGCAGCTTAGCGCTAGGACTAGCGGGAGGAACGACAGATACGCAGTATTTT
NA	TRBV20-1	TRBD1	TRBJ2-5	CSARKQGAGETQYF	TGCAGTGCTAGGAAACAGGGGGCGGGAGAGACCCAGTACTTC
few	TRBV19	NA	TRBJ2-2	CASSSWDGTGELFF	TGTGCCAGTAGTTCATGGGACGGTACCGGGGAGCTGTTTTTT
few	TRBV6-2/TRBV6-3	NA	TRBJ2-7	CASRLDGATVYEQYF	TGTGCCAGCAGATTGGACGGAGCCACAGTCTACGAGCAGTACTTC
NA	TRBV4-2	TRBD2	TRBJ2-1	CASSQALTSAADNEQFF	TGTGCCAGCAGCCAGGCCCTTACTAGCGCAGCAGACAATGAGCAGTTCTTC
NA	TRBV6-6	TRBD1	TRBJ2-7	CASSLGQDMEQYF	TGTGCCAGCAGCCTAGGACAGGACATGGAGCAGTACTTC
NA	TRBV20-1	NA	TRBJ2-7	CSAADKSLSYEQYF	TGCAGTGCGGCGGACAAATCCCTCTCCTACGAGCAGTACTTC
few	TRBV5-1	NA	TRBJ2-5	CASSRWGYQETQYF	TGCGCCAGCAGCAGGTGGGGGTACCAAGAGACCCAGTACTTC
NA	TRBV10-3	NA	TRBJ1-1	CAISESGTPNTEAFF	TGTGCCATCAGTGAGTCGGGGACACCGAACACTGAAGCTTTCTTT
few	TRBV7-2	TRBD2	TRBJ2-3	CASSLAASGGIDTQYF	TGTGCCAGCAGCTTAGCGGCTAGCGGGGGGATAGATACGCAGTATTTT
many	TRBV10-3	NA	TRBJ1-4	CAISEPGLEDEKLFF	TGTGCCATCAGTGAGCCGGGACTAGAGGATGAAAAACTGTTTTTT
NA	TRBV6-5	NA	TRBJ1-6	CASSYSIRSSDSKNSPLHF	TGTGCCAGCAGTTACTCGATACGGAGCTCGGACAGTAAGAATTCACCCCTCCACTTT
few	TRBV5-1	NA	TRBJ2-3	CASSDLSGSTDTQYF	TGCGCCAGCAGTGACTTGAGCGGCAGCACAGATACGCAGTATTTT
NA	TRBV7-2	NA	TRBJ2-5	CASNSGFGQETQYF	TGTGCCAGCAACTCGGGGTTTGGGCAAGAGACCCAGTACTTC
few	TRBV20-1	TRBD2	TRBJ2-7	CSASNLAEYEQYF	TGCAGTGCTAGTAACCTAGCGGAATACGAGCAGTACTTC
few	TRBV10-3	NA	TRBJ2-1	CAITSYNEQFF	TGTGCCATTACAAGCTACAATGAGCAGTTCTTC
few	TRBV5-1	TRBD2	TRBJ2-3	CASSLNGLAGGFADTQYF	TGCGCCAGCAGCTTGAATGGACTAGCGGGAGGTTTCGCAGATACGCAGTATTTT
NA	TRBV15	TRBD1	TRBJ2-7	CATSTGQGRSYEQYF	TGTGCCACCAGCACCGGACAGGGGCGATCCTACGAGCAGTACTTC
NA	TRBV4-2	NA	TRBJ2-7	CASSQNMDSHYEQYF	TGTGCCAGCAGCCAAAACATGGACAGCCACTACGAGCAGTACTTC
many	TRBV12-3/TRBV12-4	NA	TRBJ2-5	CASSLSGRETQYF	TGTGCCAGCAGCTTGAGCGGGCGAGAGACCCAGTACTTC
NA	TRBV23-1	TRBD1	TRBJ2-2	CASTSGTGHTGELFF	TGCGCCAGCACCTCGGGGACAGGGCACACCGGGGAGCTGTTTTTT
NA	TRBV28	TRBD1	TRBJ2-3	CASRRTGYTDTQFF	TGTGCCAGCAGGCGGACAGGCTACACAGATACGCAGTTTTTT
NA	TRBV21-1	NA	TRBJ2-1	CASSQTPYNEQFF	TGTGCCAGCAGCCAAACCCCCTACAATGAGCAGTTCTTC
NA	TRBV5-6	NA	TRBJ2-5	CASSLAGSRFQYF	TGTGCCAGCAGCTTGGCGGGCAGTCGCTTCCAGTACTTC
many	TRBV9	NA	TRBJ1-1	CASSVHLNTEAFF	TGTGCCAGCAGCGTGCACTTGAACACTGAAGCTTTCTTT
few	TRBV19	TRBD1	TRBJ2-5	CASSILPGQGRETQYF	TGTGCCAGTAGTATCCTCCCGGGACAGGGTCGAGAGACCCAGTACTTC
many	TRBV20-1	NA	TRBJ2-7	CSAFSGSATYEQYF	TGCAGTGCTTTCTCGGGGTCCGCGACCTACGAGCAGTACTTC
NA	TRBV25-1	NA	TRBJ1-6	CASSDREYNSPFHF	TGTGCCAGCAGTGACAGGGAATATAATTCACCCTTCCACTTT
NA	TRBV29-1	TRBD2	TRBJ2-1	CSAHRLAGYNEQFF	TGCAGCGCCCACCGACTAGCGGGCTACAATGAGCAGTTCTTC
few	TRBV9	TRBD2	TRBJ2-1	CASSAGTSGRTEQFF	TGTGCCAGCAGCGCTGGGACTAGCGGGAGGACTGAGCAGTTCTTC
NA	TRBV20-1	NA	TRBJ2-7	CSARAGASYEQYF	TGCAGTGCTAGAGCAGGGGCGTCCTACGAGCAGTACTTC
NA	TRBV3-1	NA	TRBJ1-6	CASSQDWGNRSPLHF	TGTGCCAGCAGCCAAGATTGGGGGAACCGATCACCCCTCCACTTT
few	TRBV7-9	NA	TRBJ1-4	CASSPGTLDEKLFF	TGTGCCAGCAGCCCCGGGACACTCGATGAAAAACTGTTTTTT
NA	TRBV7-6	NA	TRBJ2-3	CASSSRRRTVTQYF	TGTGCCAGCAGCTCGAGACGGCGCACAGTTACGCAGTATTTT